This T cell receptor (beta chain) was sequenced for a study of blood T cells in healthy people across ages. A sample-barcoded 5' primer and a J-beta primer mix were used in a second PCR of about 7 to 12 cycles. A single record per CDR3 protein comes from TCRdb applying MiXCR to the 5' RACE reads. Of about 1.6 million distinct CDR3 sequences listed, about 31% are singletons. V was pared by 3 bases and J by 1 base, with 20 bases between. Germline CDR1 reads SEHNR; CDR2 reads FQNEAQ (reference sequence). The CDR3 totals 18 residues. The J gene is TRBJ2-3, the V gene TRBV7-9; tentatively, D is TRBD1 (5 bases). This TCR came from a woman aged 25 to 39 in good health. Sequencing used blood. The CDR3 sequence is CASSFRQGQSRGTDTQYF. The CDR3, as DNA: TGTGCCAGCAGCTTCAGGCAGGGTCAATCCCGGGGCACAGATACGCAGTATTTT. Combining the CDR3 with reference TRBV7-9 and TRBJ2-3 gives the whole variable domain DTGVSQNPRHKITKRGQNVTFRCDPISEHNRLYWYRQTLGQGPEFLTYFQNEAQLEKSRLLSDRFSAERPKGSFSTLEIQRTEQGDSAMYLCASSFRQGQSRGTDTQYFGPGTRLTVL.